The rows below give T cell receptor beta chains drawn from one sample of a study of blood T cell repertoires in COVID-19. Produced via immunoSEQ multiplex PCR; TCRdb's table is partial and in-frame only. The sample has 150,000 to 200,000 clones, about 88% seen once. Specimen: peripheral blood. These receptors were obtained from a man aged 55-75 years with active or convalescent COVID-19. The CDR3 runs from the conserved cysteine through the conserved F or W. D genes are given only for firm matches. Some rows have no size entry. The others give once, few or many, or a class for an expanded clone.

D gene	J gene	V gene	clone size	CDR3 protein	CDR3 DNA
TRBD1	TRBJ2-5	TRBV5-1	-	CASSLEKGQDRGYF	TGCGCCAGCAGCTTGGAGAAGGGACAGGACAGGGGGTACTTC
TRBD1	TRBJ2-1	TRBV6-5	-	CASSRDWTGGGEQFF	TGTGCCAGCAGCCGCGACTGGACAGGGGGCGGAGAGCAGTTCTTC
TRBD2	TRBJ2-1	TRBV9	once	CASSGGGSSYNEQFF	TGTGCCAGCAGCGGCGGGGGGAGCTCCTACAATGAGCAGTTCTTC
TRBD1	TRBJ1-4	TRBV27	-	CASSLGQGGEKLFF	TGTGCCAGCAGTTTGGGACAGGGCGGTGAAAAACTGTTTTTT
TRBD1	TRBJ2-3	TRBV27	-	CASSWDSPSTDTQYF	TGTGCCAGCAGTTGGGACAGTCCGAGCACAGATACGCAGTATTTT
-	TRBJ2-1	TRBV10-3	once	CAISGGVDPINEQFF	TGTGCCATCAGTGGGGGAGTCGACCCGATCAATGAGCAGTTCTTC
-	TRBJ1-1	TRBV6-2/TRBV6-3	-	CASSYSIGVTEAFF	TGTGCCAGCAGTTACTCGATAGGGGTCACTGAAGCTTTCTTT
TRBD1	TRBJ1-3	TRBV19	-	CASRGTGITSGNTIYF	TGTGCCAGTAGGGGGACAGGCATAACCTCTGGAAACACCATATATTTT
-	TRBJ2-5	TRBV5-8	once	CASSSRLTAQETQYF	TGTGCCAGCAGCTCACGATTGACAGCCCAAGAGACCCAGTACTTC
TRBD1	TRBJ2-2	TRBV10-3	-	CAISIQGADTGELFF	TGTGCCATCAGCATACAGGGGGCGGACACCGGGGAGCTGTTTTTT
TRBD1	TRBJ1-2	TRBV18	-	CASSDRVGYTF	TGTGCCAGCTCAGACAGGGTGGGCTACACCTTC
TRBD2	TRBJ2-2	TRBV11-2	once	CGRGPLAGGNTGELFF	TGTGGCCGGGGACCACTAGCGGGAGGGAACACCGGGGAGCTGTTTTTT
TRBD1	TRBJ1-1	TRBV6-5	-	CASSTRDRNTEAFF	TGTGCCAGCAGTACCCGGGACAGGAACACTGAAGCTTTCTTT
TRBD1	TRBJ2-7	TRBV4-1	-	CASSARTGEFGEQYF	TGCGCCAGCAGCGCAAGGACAGGGGAATTCGGTGAGCAGTACTTC
-	TRBJ2-7	TRBV27	-	CASSGQGRRSYEQYF	TGTGCCAGCAGTGGGCAGGGCAGGCGCTCCTACGAGCAGTACTTC
-	TRBJ1-3	TRBV28	-	CASSSVPRGGNTIYF	TGTGCCAGCAGTTCAGTACCCCGGGGTGGAAACACCATATATTTT
TRBD1	TRBJ1-1	TRBV2	-	CAIQQGVAFF	TGTGCCATCCAACAGGGGGTAGCTTTCTTT
-	TRBJ1-2	TRBV3-1/TRBV3-2	-	CASRPTRGYGYTF	TGTGCCAGCAGACCTACCAGGGGCTATGGCTACACCTTC
-	TRBJ1-3	TRBV7-9	-	CASSLNQAANTIYF	TGTGCCAGCAGCTTAAACCAAGCCGCTAACACCATATATTTT
-	TRBJ1-1	TRBV5-8	-	CASSHRTYTEAFF	TGTGCCAGCAGCCACAGGACCTACACTGAAGCTTTCTTT
TRBD1	TRBJ2-5	TRBV11-2	-	CASSLFVYRGTQETQYF	TGTGCCAGCAGCTTATTCGTGTACAGGGGCACCCAAGAGACCCAGTACTTC
-	TRBJ1-1	TRBV19	-	CASSNTVNTEAFF	TGTGCCAGTAGTAATACAGTGAACACTGAAGCTTTCTTT
-	TRBJ1-2	TRBV2	few	CASSEAQGRGYGYTF	TGTGCCAGCAGTGAAGCACAAGGGCGCGGGTATGGCTACACCTTC
TRBD1	TRBJ2-7	TRBV6-5	-	CATRKGQGPTYEQYF	TGTGCCACCAGGAAAGGACAGGGACCCACCTACGAGCAGTACTTC
-	TRBJ1-1	TRBV5-1	-	CASSGDSLNTEAFF	TGCGCCAGCAGCGGCGACAGTCTGAACACTGAAGCTTTCTTT
-	TRBJ1-2	TRBV18	-	CASSLQPHGYTF	TGTGCCAGCTCACTACAGCCTCATGGCTACACCTTC
TRBD1	TRBJ2-5	TRBV6-6	-	CASSRQGARETQYF	TGTGCCAGCAGTAGACAGGGGGCGCGGGAGACCCAGTACTTC
-	TRBJ1-5	TRBV7-9	-	CASSSGARVQPQHF	TGTGCCAGCAGTTCAGGGGCGCGAGTTCAGCCCCAGCATTTT
-	TRBJ1-1	TRBV18	-	CASSPSGNTEAFF	TGTGCCAGCTCACCGTCCGGGAACACTGAAGCTTTCTTT
-	TRBJ2-7	TRBV5-4	-	CASSQGPLIEQYF	TGTGCCAGCAGCCAGGGTCCCCTTATCGAGCAGTACTTC
TRBD1	TRBJ1-2	TRBV6-1	-	CASSEYKEGGGPYGYTF	TGTGCCAGCAGTGAATATAAAGAAGGAGGGGGCCCCTATGGCTACACCTTC
TRBD1	TRBJ1-5	TRBV7-9	-	CASSSTGGYQPQHF	TGTGCCAGCAGCTCGACAGGGGGCTATCAGCCCCAGCATTTT
-	TRBJ1-2	TRBV12-3/TRBV12-4	few	CASSLARAGYTF	TGTGCCAGCAGTTTAGCCAGGGCTGGCTACACCTTC
TRBD1	TRBJ1-1	TRBV19	-	CASSVSRLNRGRAFF	TGTGCCAGTAGTGTATCTCGACTGAACAGGGGAAGGGCTTTCTTT
TRBD1	TRBJ1-2	TRBV10-3	-	CAIKGGQGYGGYTF	TGTGCCATCAAGGGCGGACAGGGCTATGGTGGCTACACCTTC
-	TRBJ2-7	TRBV28	-	CASSLAGATYEQYF	TGTGCCAGCAGTTTGGCGGGTGCAACCTACGAGCAGTACTTC
-	TRBJ1-3	TRBV5-5	few	CASSLGTAGNTIYF	TGTGCCAGCAGCTTGGGGACAGCTGGAAACACCATATATTTT
-	TRBJ1-4	TRBV27	few	CASSPQGRAPTNEKLFF	TGTGCCAGCAGTCCCCAGGGGAGGGCCCCAACTAATGAAAAACTGTTTTTT
-	TRBJ1-1	TRBV7-2	-	CASSLGTERTAFF	TGTGCCAGCAGCTTAGGGACAGAAAGAACGGCTTTCTTT
TRBD1	TRBJ1-2	TRBV6-5	-	CASSRTGTGVAGYTF	TGTGCCAGCAGTCGTACCGGGACAGGGGTGGCTGGCTACACCTTC
-	TRBJ2-2	TRBV18	-	CASSRGQNTGELFF	TGTGCCAGCTCACGAGGACAGAACACCGGGGAGCTGTTTTTT
-	TRBJ2-5	TRBV15	-	CATSRVRGGREETQYF	TGTGCCACCAGCAGAGTTCGAGGGGGGAGGGAAGAGACCCAGTACTTC
-	TRBJ1-5	TRBV15	-	CATSRGRTVNQPQHF	TGTGCCACCAGCAGAGGCAGGACTGTCAATCAGCCCCAGCATTTT
TRBD1	TRBJ2-2	TRBV19	few	CASRDRGTGELFF	TGTGCCAGTAGGGACAGGGGGACCGGGGAGCTGTTTTTT
-	TRBJ1-1	TRBV15	-	CATNGGPDTEAFF	TGTGCCACCAATGGGGGCCCAGATACTGAAGCTTTCTTT
TRBD2	TRBJ2-1	TRBV27	few	CASSTTSGDYNEQFF	TGTGCCAGCAGTACCACTAGCGGGGACTACAATGAGCAGTTCTTC
-	TRBJ1-1	TRBV5-4	-	CASSLDSRSTEAFF	TGTGCCAGCAGCTTGGACAGCCGGTCCACTGAAGCTTTCTTT
-	TRBJ1-5	TRBV5-1	-	CASSLGQNQPQHF	TGCGCCAGCAGCTTGGGGCAGAATCAGCCCCAGCATTTT
-	TRBJ1-6	TRBV5-4	few	CASSLGAGADVSPLHF	TGTGCCAGCAGCTTGGGGGCTGGGGCGGACGTTTCACCCCTCCACTTT
-	TRBJ1-1	TRBV7-9	-	CASSLGQLNTEAFF	TGTGCCAGCAGCCTGGGACAACTTAACACTGAAGCTTTCTTT